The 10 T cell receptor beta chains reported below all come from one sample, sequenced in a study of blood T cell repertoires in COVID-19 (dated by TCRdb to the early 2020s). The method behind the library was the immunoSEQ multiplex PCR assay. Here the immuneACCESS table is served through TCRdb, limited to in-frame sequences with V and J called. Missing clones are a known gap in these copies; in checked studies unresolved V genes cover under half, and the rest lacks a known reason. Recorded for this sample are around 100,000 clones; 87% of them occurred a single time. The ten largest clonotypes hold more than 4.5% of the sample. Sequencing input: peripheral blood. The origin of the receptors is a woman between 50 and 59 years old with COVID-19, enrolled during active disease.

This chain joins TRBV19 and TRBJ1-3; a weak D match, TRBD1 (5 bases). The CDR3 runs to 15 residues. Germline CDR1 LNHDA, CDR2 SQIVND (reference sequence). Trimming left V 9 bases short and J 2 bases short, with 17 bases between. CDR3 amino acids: CASGDRATTGNTIYF. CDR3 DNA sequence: TGTGCCAGCGGAGACAGAGCTACTACTGGAAACACCATATATTTT. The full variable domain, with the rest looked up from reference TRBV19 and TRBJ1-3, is DGGITQSPKYLFRKEGQNVTLSCEQNLNHDAMYWYRQDPGQGLRLIYYSQIVNDFQKGDIAEGYSVSREKKESFPLTVTSAQKNPTAFYLCASGDRATTGNTIYFGEGSWLTVV.

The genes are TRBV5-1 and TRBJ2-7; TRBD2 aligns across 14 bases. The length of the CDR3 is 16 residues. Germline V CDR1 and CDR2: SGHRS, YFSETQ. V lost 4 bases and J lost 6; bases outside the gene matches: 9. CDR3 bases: TGCGCCAGCAGCCAGACTAGCGGGGGGGCATCGGGCGAGCAGTACTTC. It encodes CASSQTSGGASGEQYF.

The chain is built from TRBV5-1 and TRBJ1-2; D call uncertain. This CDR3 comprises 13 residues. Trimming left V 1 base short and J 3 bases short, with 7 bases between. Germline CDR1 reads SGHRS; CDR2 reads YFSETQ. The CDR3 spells CASSLLGDYGYTF. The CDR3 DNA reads TGCGCCAGCAGCTTGCTAGGAGACTATGGCTACACCTTC.

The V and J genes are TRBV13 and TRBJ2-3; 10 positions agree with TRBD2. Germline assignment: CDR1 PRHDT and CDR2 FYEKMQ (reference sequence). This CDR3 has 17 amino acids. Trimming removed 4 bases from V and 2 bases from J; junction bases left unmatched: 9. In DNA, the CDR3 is TGTGCCAGCAGCTGGGTAGCGGGGGGCTATTCCACAGATACGCAGTATTTT. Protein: CASSWVAGGYSTDTQYF.

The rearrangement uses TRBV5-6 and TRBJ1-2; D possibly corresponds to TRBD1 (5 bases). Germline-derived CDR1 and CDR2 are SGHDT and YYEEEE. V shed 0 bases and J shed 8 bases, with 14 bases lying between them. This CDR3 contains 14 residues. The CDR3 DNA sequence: TGTGCCAGCAGCTTGGCCGCAGGGCGGGAAGGCTACACCTTC. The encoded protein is CASSLAAGREGYTF. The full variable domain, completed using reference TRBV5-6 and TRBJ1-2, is DAGVTQSPTHLIKTRGQQVTLRCSPKSGHDTVSWYQQALGQGPQFIFQYYEEEERQRGNFPDRFSGHQFPNYSSELNVNALLLGDSALYLCASSLAAGREGYTFGSGTRLTVV.

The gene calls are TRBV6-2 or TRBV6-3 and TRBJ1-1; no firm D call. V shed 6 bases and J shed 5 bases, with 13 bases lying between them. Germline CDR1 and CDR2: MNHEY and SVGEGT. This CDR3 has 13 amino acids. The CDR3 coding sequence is TGTGCCAGCAGCCCCCCGGGTTCTACTGAAGCTTTCTTT. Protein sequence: CASSPPGSTEAFF.

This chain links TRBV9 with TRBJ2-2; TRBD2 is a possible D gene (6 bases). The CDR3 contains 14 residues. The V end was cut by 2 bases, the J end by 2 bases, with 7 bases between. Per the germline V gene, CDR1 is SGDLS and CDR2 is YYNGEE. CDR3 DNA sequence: TGTGCCAGCAGCGTGGGGGGAAACACCGGGGAGCTGTTTTTT. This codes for CASSVGGNTGELFF.

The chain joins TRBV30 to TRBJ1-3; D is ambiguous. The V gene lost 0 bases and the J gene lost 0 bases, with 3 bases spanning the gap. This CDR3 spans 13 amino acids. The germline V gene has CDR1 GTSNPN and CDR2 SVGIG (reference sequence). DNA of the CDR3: TGTGCCTGGAGTGTACTCTCTGGAAACACCATATATTTT. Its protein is CAWSVLSGNTIYF. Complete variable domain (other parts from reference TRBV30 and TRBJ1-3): SQTIHQWPATLVQPVGSPLSLECTVEGTSNPNLYWYRQAAGRGLQLLFYSVGIGQISSEVPQNLSASRPQDRQFILSSKKLLLSDSGFYLCAWSVLSGNTIYFGEGSWLTVV.

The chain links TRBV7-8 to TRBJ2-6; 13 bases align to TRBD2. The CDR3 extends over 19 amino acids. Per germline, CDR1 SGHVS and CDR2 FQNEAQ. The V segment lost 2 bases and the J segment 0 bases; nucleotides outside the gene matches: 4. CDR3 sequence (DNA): TGTGCCAGCAGCTTACTACTAGCGGGGGGGTACTCTGGGGCCAACGTCCTGACTTTC. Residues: CASSLLLAGGYSGANVLTF.

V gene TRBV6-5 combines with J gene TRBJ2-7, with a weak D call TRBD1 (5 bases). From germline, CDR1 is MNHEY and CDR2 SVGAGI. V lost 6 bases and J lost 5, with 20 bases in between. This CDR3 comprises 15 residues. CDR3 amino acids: CASRTTDRVRDEQYF. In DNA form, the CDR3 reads TGTGCCAGCAGGACGACAGACCGGGTCCGGGACGAGCAGTACTTC.